The clone carrying this TCR beta chain was seen more than once but under ten times. Its antigen is currently unknown. The V gene's germline CDR1 is MDHEN and CDR2 SYDVKM. This CDR3 contains 13 residues. V dropped 6 bases and J dropped 11 bases, with 19 bases sitting between them. The data stem from a study of T cell repertoires in cytomegalovirus infection. Study at large: TCR beta signatures that were public indicated CMV infection and matching HLA type. Findings of the study overall: The response measured ex vivo was dominated by TCR beta clonotypes (HLA-C-restricted and CMV-specific).

One entry per CDR3 protein, called by TCRdb with MiXCR from the reads. Of 100,000 to 150,000 distinct CDR3 sequences listed, approximately 9.2% are singletons. The TCR sequence derives from a human donor in good health (CMV status not recorded). Some clones in this sample may be carry-over from other donors' samples. The sample taken for sequencing was PBMCs. The genes are TRBV28 and TRBJ1-1; maybe TRBD1 (5 bases). CDR3 coding DNA: TGTGCCAGCAGCGGGGGACTGCCAGTTGGGGCTTTCTTT. It yields the protein CASSGGLPVGAFF. Filled out from reference TRBV28 and TRBJ1-1, the complete variable domain reads DVKVTQSSRYLVKRTGEKVFLECVQDMDHENMFWYRQDPGLGLRLIYFSYDVKMKEKGDIPEGYSVSREKKERFSLILESASTNQTSMYLCASSGGLPVGAFFGQGTRLTVV.